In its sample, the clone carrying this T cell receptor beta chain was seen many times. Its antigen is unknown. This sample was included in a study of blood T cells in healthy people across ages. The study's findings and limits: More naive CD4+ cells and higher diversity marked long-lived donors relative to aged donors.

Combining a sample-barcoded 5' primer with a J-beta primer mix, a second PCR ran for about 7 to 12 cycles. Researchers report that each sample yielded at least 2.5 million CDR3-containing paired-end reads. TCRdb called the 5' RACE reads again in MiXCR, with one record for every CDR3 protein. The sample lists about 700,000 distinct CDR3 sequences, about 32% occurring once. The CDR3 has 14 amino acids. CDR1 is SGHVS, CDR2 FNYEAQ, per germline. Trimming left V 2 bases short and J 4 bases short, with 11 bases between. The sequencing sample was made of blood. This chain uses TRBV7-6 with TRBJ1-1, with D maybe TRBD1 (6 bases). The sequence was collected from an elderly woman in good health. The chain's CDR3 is CASSLSTGSTEAFF. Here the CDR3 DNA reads TGTGCCAGCAGCTTAAGTACAGGGAGCACTGAAGCTTTCTTT.